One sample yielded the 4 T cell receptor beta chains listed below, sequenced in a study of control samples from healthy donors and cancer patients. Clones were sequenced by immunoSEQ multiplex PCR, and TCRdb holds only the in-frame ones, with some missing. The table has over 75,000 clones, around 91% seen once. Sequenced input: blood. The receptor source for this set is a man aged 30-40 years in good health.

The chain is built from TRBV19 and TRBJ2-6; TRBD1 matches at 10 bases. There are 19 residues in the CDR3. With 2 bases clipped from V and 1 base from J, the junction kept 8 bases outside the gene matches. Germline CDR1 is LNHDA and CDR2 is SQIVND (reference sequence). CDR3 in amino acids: CASSIFGDRGLSGANVLTF. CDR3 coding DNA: TGTGCCAGTAGTATATTTGGAGACAGGGGGCTTTCTGGGGCCAACGTCCTGACTTTC.

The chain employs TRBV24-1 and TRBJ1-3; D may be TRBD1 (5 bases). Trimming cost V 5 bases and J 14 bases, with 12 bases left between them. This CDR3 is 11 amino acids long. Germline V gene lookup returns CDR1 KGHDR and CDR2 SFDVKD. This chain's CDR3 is CATSGLRDVYF. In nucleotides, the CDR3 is TGTGCCACCAGTGGCCTCCGGGACGTATATTTT.

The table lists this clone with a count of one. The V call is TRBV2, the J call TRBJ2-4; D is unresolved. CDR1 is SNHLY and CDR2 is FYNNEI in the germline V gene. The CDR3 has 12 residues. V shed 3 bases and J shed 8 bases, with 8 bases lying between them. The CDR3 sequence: CASSDQQYIQYF. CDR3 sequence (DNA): TGTGCCAGCAGTGACCAACAGTACATTCAGTACTTC.

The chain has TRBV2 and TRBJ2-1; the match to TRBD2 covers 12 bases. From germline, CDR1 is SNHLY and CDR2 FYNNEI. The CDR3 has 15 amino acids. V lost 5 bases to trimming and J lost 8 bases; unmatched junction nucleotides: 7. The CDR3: CASSPWTSGMDEQFF. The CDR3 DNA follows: TGTGCCAGCAGTCCGTGGACTAGCGGGATGGATGAGCAGTTCTTC.